These 2 T cell receptor beta chains share one sample of origin, sequenced in a study of blood T cell repertoires in COVID-19. Assay: immunoSEQ multiplex PCR; the TCRdb copy retains only in-frame clones and omits some. This sample carries about 100,000 clones, approximately 86% of them seen once, and the ten largest clones take more than 5.5%. Sequences were obtained from peripheral blood. Receptors were obtained from a woman aged 60-70 years with acute or convalescent COVID-19.

The chain combines TRBV18 with TRBJ1-3, with D unresolved. Per the germline V gene, CDR1 is KGHSH and CDR2 is LQKENI. The CDR3 consists of 18 residues. The V end lost 3 bases, the J end lost 0 bases, and 18 bases lay between the germline ends. The CDR3 DNA reads as TGTGCCAGCTCACCGAATTCAATGGCCGGAGGCTCTGGAAACACCATATATTTT. This translates into CASSPNSMAGGSGNTIYF.

This clone was counted only a few times. V is TRBV3-1 (or the pseudogene TRBV3-2) and J is TRBJ1-2; D not certain. This CDR3 has 13 amino acids. Between the trimmed V and J ends, which lost 2 bases and 3 bases, there was a span of 7 bases. Germline lookup yields CDR1 LGHDT and CDR2 YNNKEL (reference sequence). This chain's CDR3 is CASSQQLDYGYTF. In DNA form, the CDR3 reads TGTGCCAGCAGCCAACAGCTAGACTATGGCTACACCTTC.